This entry is about one T cell receptor (beta chain). The sample belongs to a study of blood T cell repertoires in COVID-19. The wider study: Both acute and convalescent COVID-19 samples were obtained from the United States, Italy and Spain. Sources were T cells, B-cell-depleted T cells, or PBMCs; the material itself was cDNA or gDNA.

The trim removed 5 bases at V and 3 bases at J, leaving 6 bases unmatched. The germline V gene has CDR1 SEHNR and CDR2 FQNEAQ (reference sequence). The CDR3 length is 14 residues. Original analysis: Reference gene primer amplification yielded estimated nucleated cell counts. TCRdb keeps only in-frame clones here, not all; method: immunoSEQ multiplex PCR. V and J calls plus clone size are reproduced from that table; the DNA served to infer D and trimming. In the table there are 74,000 or so clones, 89% of which are singletons. This clonotype was obtained from a man aged 45 to 65 with active COVID-19. The sample taken for sequencing was peripheral blood. This sequence joins TRBV7-9 and TRBJ2-5, with TRBD2 matching 7 bases. CDR3 bases: TGTGCCAGCAGCGTCCTCGGGGGGAAAGAGACCCAGTACTTC. This codes for CASSVLGGKETQYF.